Included here is one T cell receptor (beta chain) sequence, with context. Its antigen is unknown. In alopecia areata patients, both lesional scalp punch biopsies and peripheral blood were collected. These data belong to a study of CD8+ T cells in alopecia areata. CDR1 MGHDK and CDR2 SYGVNS come from the germline V gene. The CDR3 has 11 residues. Trimming took off 7 bases at V and 11 bases at J, with 14 bases between the two ends. Study-wide points: Greater clonality was observed in lesional scalp samples, especially alopecia totalis/universalis, versus normal scalp. Sequence data from scalp samples additionally include resident alphabeta T cells of normal skin.

Extracted RNA was reverse transcribed into cDNA, the sequencing template. Profiled with immunoSEQ multiplex PCR; TCRdb holds only in-frame clones, not every one. The sample includes some 170,000 clones, 59% seen only once; the top ten take roughly 14%. The TCR comes from a human donor with alopecia areata. Sequenced here: CD4+ T cells sorted from blood, sampled at week 0. The chain employs TRBV25-1 and TRBJ1-1; D is ambiguous. The CDR3: CASIGLGGAFF. In nucleotides, the CDR3 is TGTGCCAGCATAGGCTTAGGAGGGGCTTTCTTT.